The 19 T cell receptor beta chains in this list originate from one sample, sequenced in a study of cytomegalovirus exposure and HLA in healthy donors. 13 Jbeta primers and 60 Vbeta primers were used for the PCR. Profiled with immunoSEQ multiplex PCR; TCRdb holds only in-frame clones, not every one. The sample is made up of around 150,000 clones, and the top ten hold over 1% of it. The specimen was PBMCs. Every receptor here comes from a woman aged 55-75 years in good health and CMV-seronegative.

J is TRBJ1-5 and V is TRBV1; the table's TRBD1 call for D was not verified on the DNA. TRBV1 is an annotated pseudogene. This CDR3 comprises 21 residues. CDR3 DNA: TGCACCAGCAGCCAGAGCCGGGACAGGGGGCTTATACAGCTTCGCCTCCAGCCCCAGCATTTT. Its protein is CTSSQSRDRGLIQLRLQPQHF.

V usage is TRBV23-1 and J usage is TRBJ1-3; D may be TRBD1 (6 bases). TRBV23-1 falls under the ORF class, with uncertain function. This CDR3 comprises 16 residues. Trimming took off 6 bases at V and 0 bases at J, with 15 bases between the two ends. The CDR3 DNA sequence: TGCGCCAGCAGCCAAAAGACAGGTTACTCTGGAAACACCATATATTTT. Translation: CASSQKTGYSGNTIYF.

This chain links TRBV14 with TRBJ1-2, with unresolved D. Trimming left V 1 base short and J 4 bases short, with 16 bases between. The CDR3 contains 16 residues. CDR1 SGHDN and CDR2 FVKESK come from the germline V gene. In DNA form, the CDR3 reads TGTGCCAGCAGCCAAGCCAGTTCTGGTTCGGGCTATGGCTACACCTTC. Its protein product is CASSQASSGSGYGYTF.

This sequence joins TRBV19 and TRBJ1-2, with 8 bases fitting TRBD1. Per germline, CDR1 LNHDA and CDR2 SQIVND (reference sequence). The CDR3 has 17 amino acids. Trimming removed 7 bases from V and 2 bases from J; junction bases left unmatched: 15. CDR3 residues: CASTPLGTGRGNYGYTF. DNA for the CDR3: TGTGCCAGTACTCCTCTAGGGACAGGCCGAGGGAACTATGGCTACACCTTC.

V is TRBV15 and J is TRBJ1-2, with a tentative D call TRBD1 (6 bases). Germline values: CDR1 LNHNV, CDR2 YYDKDF (reference sequence). V lost 0 bases and J 4 bases, leaving 12 bases between the germline ends. CDR3 size: 15 residues. CDR3 loop: CATSRDLGGFYGYTF. Here the CDR3 DNA reads TGTGCCACCAGCAGAGATCTAGGGGGATTCTATGGCTACACCTTC.

V usage is TRBV9 and J usage is TRBJ2-7, with TRBD1 identical over 9 bases. Germline values: CDR1 SGDLS, CDR2 YYNGEE. The CDR3 sequence is 15 residues long. Trimming at V came to 4 bases and at J to 0 bases, leaving 5 bases not matched to a gene. CDR3: CASSSATGGSYEQYF. CDR3 in DNA: TGTGCCAGCAGCTCGGCGACAGGGGGCTCCTACGAGCAGTACTTC. The full variable domain, its missing parts supplied by reference TRBV9 and TRBJ2-7, is DSGVTQTPKHLITATGQRVTLRCSPRSGDLSVYWYQQSLDQGLQFLIQYYNGEERAKGNILERFSAQQFPDLHSELNLSSLELGDSALYFCASSSATGGSYEQYFGPGTRLTVT.

This chain connects TRBV18 to TRBJ1-2; D not resolved. Germline lookup yields CDR1 KGHSH and CDR2 LQKENI. The CDR3 is 14 amino acids. V was cut by 3 bases and J by 4 bases, with 12 bases left in between. The DNA of the CDR3 is TGTGCCAGCTCACCCCCCGGACGGGGCTATGGCTACACCTTC. Translated, it gives CASSPPGRGYGYTF.

This rearrangement joins TRBV6-5 to TRBJ1-2; D possibly corresponds to TRBD1 (6 bases). The CDR3 loop spans 14 amino acids. Trimming left V 5 bases short and J 7 bases short, with 17 bases between. CDR1 and CDR2 (germline): MNHEY, SVGAGI. This chain's CDR3 is CASSNRDLTPGYTF. The CDR3 nucleotides read TGTGCCAGCAGTAACAGGGACCTAACGCCTGGCTACACCTTC.

V gene TRBV5-1 combines with J gene TRBJ2-1; D may be TRBD2 (6 bases). Trimming shortened V by 0 bases and J by 0 bases, and 7 bases separated the two germline ends. Germline V CDR1 and CDR2: SGHRS, YFSETQ. The CDR3 consists of 15 residues. The CDR3 is CASSLAGVSYNEQFF. Here the CDR3 DNA reads TGCGCCAGCAGCTTGGCGGGAGTCTCCTACAATGAGCAGTTCTTC.

The chain uses TRBV30 and TRBJ2-2, with 10 bases aligning to TRBD2. V trimming: 4 bases; J trimming: 8 bases; junction bases outside the gene matches: 10. Germline V lookup: CDR1 GTSNPN, CDR2 SVGIG (reference sequence). The CDR3 length is 15 residues. The CDR3 DNA is TGTGCCTGGAAGCCTAGCGGGAGCGGTGGTGGGGAGCTGTTTTTT. Protein product: CAWKPSGSGGGELFF. Full variable domain (outside the CDR3, taken from reference TRBV30 and TRBJ2-2): SQTIHQWPATLVQPVGSPLSLECTVEGTSNPNLYWYRQAAGRGLQLLFYSVGIGQISSEVPQNLSASRPQDRQFILSSKKLLLSDSGFYLCAWKPSGSGGGELFFGEGSRLTVL.

V and J are TRBV7-3 and TRBJ2-4; tentative D call: TRBD1 (6 bases). V lost 1 base, J lost 6 bases, and 7 bases lay in between. Germline lookup yields CDR1 SGHTA and CDR2 FQGTGA. The CDR3 has 13 amino acids. The CDR3 reads CASSLSRGNIQYF. DNA for the CDR3: TGTGCCAGCAGCTTAAGCAGGGGAAACATTCAGTACTTC.

The chain employs TRBV19 and TRBJ2-3; 7 nucleotides agree with TRBD1. Germline loops: CDR1 LNHDA, CDR2 SQIVND (reference sequence). The CDR3 extends over 15 amino acids. Unmatched junction bases numbered 9, after V lost 3 bases and J lost 6 bases. Here the CDR3 DNA reads TGTGCCAGTAGTATTGGTCGCAGGGGGTGGGATACGCAGTATTTT. Residues: CASSIGRRGWDTQYF.

The CDR3 DNA reads as TGTGCCAGCAGCTTCCTAGCGGGAGGGGGAGAGACCCAGTACTTC. It specifies CASSFLAGGGETQYF. The chain uses TRBV5-4 and TRBJ2-5, with TRBD2 matching over 12 bases. Unmatched junction bases numbered 3, after V lost 2 bases and J lost 4 bases. The CDR3 consists of 15 residues. Germline V lookup: CDR1 SGHNT, CDR2 YYREEE (reference sequence).

V usage is TRBV4-1 and J usage is TRBJ2-6; no firm D call. The CDR3 has 15 residues. Trimming stripped 3 bases from V and 4 bases from J, with 10 bases between. The germline V gene encodes CDR1 MGHRA and CDR2 YSYEKL. For the CDR3, the DNA is TGCGCCAGCAGCCAGCCCTTTCTAGGGGCCAACGTCCTGACTTTC. It encodes CASSQPFLGANVLTF.

The rearrangement uses TRBV30 and TRBJ1-2, with 7 bases matching TRBD1. Germline V gene sequence: CDR1 GTSNPN, CDR2 SVGIG (reference sequence). The trim removed 5 bases at V and 4 bases at J, leaving 4 bases unmatched. This CDR3 is built from 12 residues. The CDR3 protein is CAWDRDTYGYTF. The CDR3 DNA reads as TGTGCCTGGGACAGGGATACCTATGGCTACACCTTC.

V and J are TRBV7-3 and TRBJ2-1; maybe TRBD2 (6 bases). The CDR3 has 13 residues. The ends were cut back, 6 bases at V and 5 bases at J, with 11 bases in the middle. From germline, CDR1 is SGHTA and CDR2 FQGTGA. CDR3 in amino acids: CASSSRGDNEQFF. CDR3 nucleotides: TGTGCCAGCAGTTCTCGCGGGGACAATGAGCAGTTCTTC.

The chain couples TRBV6-5 to TRBJ2-1, with a possible D match to TRBD1 (5 bases). Germline CDR1 and CDR2: MNHEY and SVGAGI. The CDR3 consists of 13 residues. Trimming left V 6 bases short and J 6 bases short, with 12 bases between. The CDR3 spells CASRRQLRNEQFF. The DNA for the CDR3 is TGTGCCAGCAGGCGACAGTTGCGCAATGAGCAGTTCTTC.

For the CDR3, the DNA is TGTGCCAGCAGCCTCGACCCCCAGGTCCGGCGGGCCTACAATGAGCAGTTCTTC. It encodes CASSLDPQVRRAYNEQFF. The chain has TRBV7-2 and TRBJ2-1, with a possible D match to TRBD2 (5 bases). The germline gives CDR1 SGHTA, CDR2 FQGNSA. Trimming removed 5 bases from V and 2 bases from J, with 22 bases in between. This CDR3 comprises 18 residues.

The chain uses TRBV5-6 and TRBJ2-7; D is possibly TRBD1 (5 bases). The CDR3 sequence is 13 residues long. Trimming took off 1 base at V and 9 bases at J, with 14 bases between the two ends. CDR1 is SGHDT, CDR2 YYEEEE, per germline. The CDR3 sequence: CASSLPQDVGQYF. CDR3 nucleotides: TGTGCCAGCAGCTTGCCACAGGATGTTGGGCAGTACTTC.